Presented here are 20 T cell receptor beta chains from one specimen sequenced in a study of cytomegalovirus exposure and HLA in healthy donors. Primers: 60 Vbeta forward and 13 Jbeta reverse. This table comes from immunoSEQ multiplex PCR, and its TCRdb copy is limited to in-frame clones, with some not included. The table has about 140,000 clones, 80% seen once. Sample: PBMCs. These receptors all stem from a male donor in good health and CMV-seropositive.

Regarding this clone: One junction end does not reproduce the germline sequence, and a read error may be involved. This chain connects TRBV7-7 to TRBJ2-3, with 9 positions matching TRBD2. The CDR3 covers 15 residues. The germline CDR1 and CDR2 sequences are SSHAT and FNYEAQ (reference sequence). CDR3 in DNA: TGTGCTAGCAGCTCGGGACTAGCAAACACAGATACGCAGTATTTT. Amino acid sequence: CASSSGLANTDTQYF.

V and J are TRBV2 and TRBJ2-5; 7 bases agree with TRBD2. Gene TRBJ2-7 matches the end of the DNA better, so the J call may be wrong. Looked up from germline, CDR1 is SNHLY and CDR2 is FYNNEI. This CDR3 is 15 amino acids long. CDR3 nucleotides: TGTGCCAGCAGTGAAGCGGGGGGGGACTCTTACGAGCAGTACTTC. This encodes CASSEAGGDSYEQYF.

This chain connects TRBV30 to TRBJ1-2; D gene uncertain. Per germline, CDR1 GTSNPN and CDR2 SVGIG (reference sequence). This CDR3 comprises 14 residues. The germline V and J ends were trimmed by 4 bases and 4 bases, with 16 bases remaining between them. This chain's CDR3 is CAWTARLGSYGYTF. The CDR3 DNA reads TGTGCCTGGACCGCTCGACTGGGGAGCTATGGCTACACCTTC.

V gene TRBV11-2 combines with J gene TRBJ1-1; D is possibly TRBD1 (5 bases). Trimming cost V 2 bases and J 6 bases, with 13 bases left between them. CDR1 is SGHAT, CDR2 FQNNGV, per germline. This CDR3 contains 14 residues. The CDR3: CASSLLRGRPEAFF. DNA for the CDR3: TGTGCCAGCAGCTTACTAAGGGGAAGGCCTGAAGCTTTCTTT.

V and J are TRBV10-3 and TRBJ1-2; 7 bases match TRBD1. With V trimmed by 4 bases and J by 0 bases, 2 bases remained unmatched. The CDR3 is 14 residues long. The germline V gene has CDR1 ENHRY and CDR2 SYGVKD. The CDR3 DNA is TGTGCCATCAGTGGGGACAGATCTAACTATGGCTACACCTTC. Protein product: CAISGDRSNYGYTF.

V and J are TRBV27 and TRBJ2-7, with TRBD2 matching over 11 bases. This CDR3 spans 15 amino acids. Per the germline V gene, CDR1 is MNHEY and CDR2 is SMNVEV (reference sequence). V shed 5 bases and J 2 bases; nucleotides not matched to a gene: 5. In DNA form, the CDR3 reads TGTGCCAGCAGTCCCGGGACTAGCGGACCCTACGAGCAGTACTTC. Translating gives CASSPGTSGPYEQYF.

This clone was observed once. DNA for the CDR3: TGTGCCAGCACCCGCGACAGTGACACTGAAGCTTTCTTT. It codes for CASTRDSDTEAFF. The rearrangement joins TRBV7-9 to TRBJ1-1; the D gene is possibly TRBD1 (5 bases). Per the germline V gene, CDR1 is SEHNR and CDR2 is FQNEAQ (reference sequence). V shed 7 bases and J shed 3 bases, with 12 bases lying between them. There are 13 residues in the CDR3. The full variable domain, completed using reference TRBV7-9 and TRBJ1-1, is DTGVSQNPRHKITKRGQNVTFRCDPISEHNRLYWYRQTLGQGPEFLTYFQNEAQLEKSRLLSDRFSAERPKGSFSTLEIQRTEQGDSAMYLCASTRDSDTEAFFGQGTRLTVV.

This chain connects TRBV5-5 to TRBJ2-7; D is uncertain. V was trimmed by 2 bases and J by 5 bases, leaving 8 bases between them. This CDR3 contains 12 residues. Germline-derived CDR1 and CDR2 are SGHKS and YYEKEE (reference sequence). The CDR3 DNA follows: TGTGCCAGCAGCTTCCTACTGGACGAGCAGTACTTC. Translating it yields CASSFLLDEQYF. The complete variable domain, with remaining parts taken from reference TRBV5-5 and TRBJ2-7, reads DAGVTQSPTHLIKTRGQQVTLRCSPISGHKSVSWYQQVLGQGPQFIFQYYEKEERGRGNFPDRFSARQFPNYSSELNVNALLLGDSALYLCASSFLLDEQYFGPGTRLTVT.

V gene TRBV5-1 combines with J gene TRBJ2-3, with TRBD2 matching 13 bases. The CDR3 contains 16 residues. Germline CDR1 is SGHRS and CDR2 is YFSETQ. The J segment lost 3 bases and the V segment lost 4 bases, leaving 5 bases of the junction unmatched. The CDR3 is CASSPGLAGETDTQYF. The DNA of the CDR3 is TGCGCCAGCAGCCCAGGACTAGCGGGGGAAACAGATACGCAGTATTTT.

The chain recombines TRBV7-8 with TRBJ1-2; TRBD1 matches 8 bases. The V gene end was trimmed by 1 base and the J gene end by 2 bases; junction bases not matched to a gene: 3. Per the germline V gene, CDR1 is SGHVS and CDR2 is FQNEAQ. The CDR3 loop spans 15 amino acids. The CDR3 reads CASSLVAGGNYGYTF. In nucleotides, the CDR3 is TGTGCCAGCAGCTTAGTAGCAGGGGGCAACTATGGCTACACCTTC. The full variable domain, with the rest looked up from reference TRBV7-8 and TRBJ1-2, is GAGVSQSPRYKVAKRGQDVALRCDPISGHVSLFWYQQALGQGPEFLTYFQNEAQLDKSGLPSDRFFAERPEGSVSTLKIQRTQQEDSAVYLCASSLVAGGNYGYTFGSGTRLTVV.

V usage is TRBV7-9 and J usage is TRBJ1-1; maybe TRBD1 (6 bases). The V gene's germline CDR1 is SEHNR and CDR2 FQNEAQ (reference sequence). With 4 bases removed from V and 1 base from J, the gap between germline ends came to 10 bases. This CDR3 comprises 14 residues. CDR3 nucleotide sequence: TGTGCCAGCAGCTCAGGACAGCCGAACACTGAAGCTTTCTTT. This sequence encodes CASSSGQPNTEAFF.

The gene calls are TRBV2 and TRBJ1-2; tentatively, D is TRBD1 (5 bases). V lost 5 bases to trimming and J lost 4 bases, with 11 bases between them. Germline V CDR1 and CDR2: SNHLY, FYNNEI. The CDR3 consists of 13 residues. CDR3 amino acids: CASSPDRTYGYTF. DNA for the CDR3: TGTGCCAGCAGTCCCGACAGAACCTATGGCTACACCTTC.

The J gene is TRBJ2-7, the V gene TRBV19; D might be TRBD2 (6 bases). Germline CDR1 is LNHDA and CDR2 is SQIVND (reference sequence). Trimming took off 8 bases at V and 0 bases at J, with 11 bases between the two ends. This CDR3 is 13 amino acids long. CDR3 DNA sequence: TGTGCCAGTCAGCGGGCGAACTCCTACGAGCAGTACTTC. This sequence encodes CASQRANSYEQYF.

The genes are TRBV9 and TRBJ2-1; TRBD2 aligns across 10 bases. This CDR3 has 16 residues. Unmatched junction bases numbered 4, after V lost 4 bases and J lost 0 bases. The V gene's germline CDR1 is SGDLS and CDR2 YYNGEE. CDR3 nucleotide sequence: TGTGCCAGCAGCACCCTAGCGGGGGCCTCCTACAATGAGCAGTTCTTC. Translation: CASSTLAGASYNEQFF.

The rearrangement joins TRBV7-8 to TRBJ1-1, with TRBD1 as a possible D gene (5 bases). This CDR3 comprises 15 residues. Between the trimmed V and J ends, which lost 5 bases and 3 bases, there was a span of 16 bases. From germline, CDR1 is SGHVS and CDR2 FQNEAQ. CDR3: CASSPRLEGHTEAFF. The CDR3 nucleotides read TGTGCCAGCAGCCCAAGGTTGGAGGGGCACACTGAAGCTTTCTTT.

This clone came up a few times. The chain's CDR3 is CASRGSQGQNSPLHF. CDR3 bases: TGCGCCAGCAGGGGGAGTCAGGGGCAGAATTCACCCCTCCACTTT. The chain carries TRBV5-1 and TRBJ1-6; TRBD1 is a possible D gene (6 bases). Trimming stripped 5 bases from V and 7 bases from J, with 16 bases between. This CDR3 has 15 amino acids. Germline V gene lookup returns CDR1 SGHRS and CDR2 YFSETQ.

The chain has TRBV9 and TRBJ2-5; TRBD1 matches 7 bases. CDR1 SGDLS and CDR2 YYNGEE come from the germline V gene. The CDR3 extends over 14 amino acids. V lost 3 bases, J lost 2 bases, and 4 bases stayed unmatched. The CDR3 sequence is CASSEGQPQETQYF. The DNA of the CDR3 is TGTGCCAGCAGCGAGGGACAGCCACAAGAGACCCAGTACTTC. The whole variable domain, filled in from reference TRBV9 and TRBJ2-5, reads DSGVTQTPKHLITATGQRVTLRCSPRSGDLSVYWYQQSLDQGLQFLIQYYNGEERAKGNILERFSAQQFPDLHSELNLSSLELGDSALYFCASSEGQPQETQYFGPGTRLLVL.

This sequence joins TRBV27 and TRBJ2-1; D remains ambiguous. The germline V gene encodes CDR1 MNHEY and CDR2 SMNVEV (reference sequence). Trimming took 3 bases from V and 4 from J, leaving 13 bases between them. The CDR3 has 15 amino acids. CDR3 protein: CASSFTPAGYNEQFF. CDR3 in DNA: TGTGCCAGCAGTTTTACACCCGCAGGTTACAATGAGCAGTTCTTC.

The chain couples TRBV19 to TRBJ2-7; 8 nucleotides match TRBD1. The CDR3 is 14 residues long. Germline CDR1 reads LNHDA; CDR2 reads SQIVND (reference sequence). The trim removed 4 bases at V and 4 bases at J, leaving 6 bases unmatched. CDR3 in DNA: TGTGCCAGTAGTACCCTCGGACAGGGTTACGAGCAGTACTTC. This translates into CASSTLGQGYEQYF. Full variable domain (missing parts from reference TRBV19 and TRBJ2-7): DGGITQSPKYLFRKEGQNVTLSCEQNLNHDAMYWYRQDPGQGLRLIYYSQIVNDFQKGDIAEGYSVSREKKESFPLTVTSAQKNPTAFYLCASSTLGQGYEQYFGPGTRLTVT.

This rearrangement joins TRBV18 to TRBJ2-7; TRBD2 aligns across 9 bases. J was trimmed by 3 bases and V by 0 bases; bases with no gene match: 3. This CDR3 comprises 15 residues. The germline V gene encodes CDR1 KGHSH and CDR2 LQKENI. In nucleotides, the CDR3 is TGTGCCAGCTCACCACCTAGCGGGAGACACTACGAGCAGTACTTC. It yields the protein CASSPPSGRHYEQYF.